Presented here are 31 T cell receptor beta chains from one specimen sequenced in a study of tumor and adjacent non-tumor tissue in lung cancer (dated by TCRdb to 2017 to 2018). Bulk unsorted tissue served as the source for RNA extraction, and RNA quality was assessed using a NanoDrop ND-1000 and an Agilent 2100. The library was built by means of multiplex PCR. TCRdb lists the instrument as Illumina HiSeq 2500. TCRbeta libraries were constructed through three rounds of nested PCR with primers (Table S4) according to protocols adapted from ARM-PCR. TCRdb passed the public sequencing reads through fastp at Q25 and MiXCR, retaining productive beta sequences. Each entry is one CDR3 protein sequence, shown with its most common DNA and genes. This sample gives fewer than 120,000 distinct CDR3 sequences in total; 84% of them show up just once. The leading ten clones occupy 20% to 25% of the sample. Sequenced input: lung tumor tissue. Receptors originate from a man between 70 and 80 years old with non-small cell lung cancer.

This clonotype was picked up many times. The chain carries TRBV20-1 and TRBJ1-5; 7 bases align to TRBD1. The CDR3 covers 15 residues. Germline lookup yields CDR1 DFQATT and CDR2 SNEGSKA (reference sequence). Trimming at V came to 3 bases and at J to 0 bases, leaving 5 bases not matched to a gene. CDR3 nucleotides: TGCAGTGCTAGGGCAGGGGGGGATAGCAATCAGCCCCAGCATTTT. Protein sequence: CSARAGGDSNQPQHF.

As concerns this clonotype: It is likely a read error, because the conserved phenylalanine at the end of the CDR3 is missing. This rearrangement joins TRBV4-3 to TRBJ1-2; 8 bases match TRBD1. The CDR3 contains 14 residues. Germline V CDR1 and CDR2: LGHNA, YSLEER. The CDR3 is CASSQDLGTGHYTL. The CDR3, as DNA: TGCGCTAGCAGCCAAGACCTCGGGACAGGACACTACACCTTG.

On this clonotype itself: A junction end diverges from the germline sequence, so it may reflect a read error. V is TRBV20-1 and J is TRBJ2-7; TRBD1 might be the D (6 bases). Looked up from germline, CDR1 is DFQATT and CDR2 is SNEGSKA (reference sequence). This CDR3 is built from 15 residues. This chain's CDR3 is CSARVPGQRHYEQYF. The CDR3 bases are TGCAGTGCTAGAGTCCCGGGACAAAGACACTACGAGCAGTATTTC.

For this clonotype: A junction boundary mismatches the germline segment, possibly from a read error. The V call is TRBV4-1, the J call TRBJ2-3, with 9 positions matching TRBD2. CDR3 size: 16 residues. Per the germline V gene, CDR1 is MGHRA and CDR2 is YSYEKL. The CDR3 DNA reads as TGCGCCAGCAGCCTAGAGGTTCCTAGCGGGACAGATTCGCAGTATTTT. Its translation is CASSLEVPSGTDSQYF.

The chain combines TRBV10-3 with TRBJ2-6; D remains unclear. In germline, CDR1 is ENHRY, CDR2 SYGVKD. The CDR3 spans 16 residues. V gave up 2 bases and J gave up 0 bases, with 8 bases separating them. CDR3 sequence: CAISEISASGANVLTF. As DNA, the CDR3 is TGTGCCATCAGTGAGATTTCCGCCTCTGGGGCCAACGTCCTGACTTTC.

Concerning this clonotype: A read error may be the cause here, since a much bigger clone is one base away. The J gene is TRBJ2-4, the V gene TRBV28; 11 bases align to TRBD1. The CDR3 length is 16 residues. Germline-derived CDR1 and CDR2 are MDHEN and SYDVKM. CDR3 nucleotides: TGTGCCAGCAGTTTAACCCAACCGGGACAGGGGGACATTGAGTACTTC. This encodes CASSLTQPGQGDIEYF.

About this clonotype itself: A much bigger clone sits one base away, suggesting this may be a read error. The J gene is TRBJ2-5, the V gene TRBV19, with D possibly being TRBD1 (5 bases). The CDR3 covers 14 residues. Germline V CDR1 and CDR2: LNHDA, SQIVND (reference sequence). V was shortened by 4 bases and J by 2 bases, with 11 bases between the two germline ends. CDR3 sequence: CASSTDKGQETQYF. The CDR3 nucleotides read TGTGCCAGTAGTACGGACAAGGGGCAAGAGACCCAGTACTTC.

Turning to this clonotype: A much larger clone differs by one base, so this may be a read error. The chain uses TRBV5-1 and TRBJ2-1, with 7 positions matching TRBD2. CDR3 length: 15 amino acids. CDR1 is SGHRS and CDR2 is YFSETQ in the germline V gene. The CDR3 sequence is CTSSLLPGGYNEQFF. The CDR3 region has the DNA TGCACCAGCAGCCTGTTACCGGGAGGATACAATGAGCAGTTCTTC.

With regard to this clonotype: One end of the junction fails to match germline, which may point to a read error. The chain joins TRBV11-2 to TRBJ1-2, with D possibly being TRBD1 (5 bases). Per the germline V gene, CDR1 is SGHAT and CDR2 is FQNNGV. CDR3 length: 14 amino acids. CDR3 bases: TGTGCCAACAGCTTAGGGGTTTCAAGTTATGGCTACACCTTC. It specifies CANSLGVSSYGYTF.

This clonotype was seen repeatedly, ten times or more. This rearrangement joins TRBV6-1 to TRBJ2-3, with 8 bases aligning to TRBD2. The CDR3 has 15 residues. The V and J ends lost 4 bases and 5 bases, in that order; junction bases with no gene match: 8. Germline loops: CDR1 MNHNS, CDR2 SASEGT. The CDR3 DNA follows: TGTGCCAGCAGTGGCGGAGCGGGGGAGGTAGATACGCAGTATTTT. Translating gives CASSGGAGEVDTQYF.

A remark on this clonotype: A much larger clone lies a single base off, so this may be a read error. CDR3 coding DNA: TGTGCCAGCAGTTACAGAACACGAAACACCATATATTTT. Translated: CASSYRTRNTIYF. V and J are TRBV28 and TRBJ1-3; unclear D gene. The CDR3 covers 13 residues. The germline V gene has CDR1 MDHEN and CDR2 SYDVKM. V was trimmed by 4 bases and J by 5 bases, leaving 9 bases between them. Looking up the rest from reference TRBV28 and TRBJ1-3 gives the full variable domain: DVKVTQSSRYLVKRTGEKVFLECVQDMDHENMFWYRQDPGLGLRLIYFSYDVKMKEKGDIPEGYSVSREKKERFSLILESASTNQTSMYLCASSYRTRNTIYFGEGSWLTVV.

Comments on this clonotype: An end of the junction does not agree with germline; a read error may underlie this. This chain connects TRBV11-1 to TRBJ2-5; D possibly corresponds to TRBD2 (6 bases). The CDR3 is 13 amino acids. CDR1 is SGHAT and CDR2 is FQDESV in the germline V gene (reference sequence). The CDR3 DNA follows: TGTGCCAGTAGCTTTACGCGGAGGGGATCCCAGTACTTC. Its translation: CASSFTRRGSQYF.

The CDR3 loop reads CSVGAPGDMHYF. In DNA, the CDR3 is TGCAGCGTTGGTGCCCCGGGGGATATGCACTATTTT. The chain has TRBV29-1 and TRBJ2-3, with D tentatively TRBD2 (6 bases). V gave up 4 bases and J gave up 15 bases, with 20 bases separating them. The CDR3 has 12 amino acids. Germline V gene sequence: CDR1 SQVTM, CDR2 ANQGSEA.

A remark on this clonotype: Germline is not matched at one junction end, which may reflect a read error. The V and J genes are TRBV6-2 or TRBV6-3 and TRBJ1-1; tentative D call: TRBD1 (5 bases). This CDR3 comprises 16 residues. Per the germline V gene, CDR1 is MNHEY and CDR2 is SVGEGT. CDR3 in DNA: TGTGCCAGCAGTTACGTGGGTCTGGGGGGTACCACTGAAGATTTCTTT. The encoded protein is CASSYVGLGGTTEDFF.

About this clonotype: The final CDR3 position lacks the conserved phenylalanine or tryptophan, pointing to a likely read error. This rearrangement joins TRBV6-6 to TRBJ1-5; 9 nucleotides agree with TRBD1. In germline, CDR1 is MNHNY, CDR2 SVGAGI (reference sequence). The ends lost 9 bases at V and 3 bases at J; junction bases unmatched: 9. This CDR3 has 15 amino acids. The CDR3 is CASSITGGFNQPQHL. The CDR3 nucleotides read TGTGCCAGTAGTATCACAGGGGGCTTCAATCAGCCCCAGCATTTA.

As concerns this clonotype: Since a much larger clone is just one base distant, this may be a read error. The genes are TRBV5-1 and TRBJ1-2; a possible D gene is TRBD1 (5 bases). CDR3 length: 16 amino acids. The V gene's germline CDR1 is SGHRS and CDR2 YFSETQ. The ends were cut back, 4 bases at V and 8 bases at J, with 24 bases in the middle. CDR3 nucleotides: TGCGCCAGCAGCGAGGGACTTAGCACCCTTACGGGCGGCTACACCTTC. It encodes CASSEGLSTLTGGYTF.

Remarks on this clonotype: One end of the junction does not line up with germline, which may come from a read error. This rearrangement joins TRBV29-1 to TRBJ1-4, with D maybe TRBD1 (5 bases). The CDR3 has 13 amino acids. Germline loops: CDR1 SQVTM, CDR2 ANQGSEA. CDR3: CSVEEGTNEELFF. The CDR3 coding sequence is TGCAGCGTTGAAGAGGGGACTAATGAAGAACTGTTCTTT. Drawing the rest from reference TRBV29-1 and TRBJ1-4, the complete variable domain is SAVISQKPSRDICQRGTSLTIQCQVDSQVTMMFWYRQQPGQSLTLIATANQGSEATYESGFVIDKFPISRPNLTFSTLTVSNMSPEDSSIYLCSVEEGTNEELFFGSGTQLSVL.

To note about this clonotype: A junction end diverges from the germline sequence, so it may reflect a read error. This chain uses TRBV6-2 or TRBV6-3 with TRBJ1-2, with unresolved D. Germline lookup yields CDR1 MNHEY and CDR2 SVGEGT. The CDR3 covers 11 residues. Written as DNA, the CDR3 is TGTGCCAGAAGTCTCTCATATGGCTACGCCTTC. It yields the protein CARSLSYGYAF.

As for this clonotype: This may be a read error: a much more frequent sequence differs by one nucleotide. CDR3 coding DNA: TGCGCCAGCAGCTATCCAGGGGTCACTGAAGCTTTCTTT. Protein product: CASSYPGVTEAFF. The J gene is TRBJ1-1, the V gene TRBV5-1, with D maybe TRBD1 (6 bases). Trimming left V 3 bases short and J 4 bases short, with 10 bases between. Looked up from germline, CDR1 is SGHRS and CDR2 is YFSETQ. CDR3 size: 13 residues.

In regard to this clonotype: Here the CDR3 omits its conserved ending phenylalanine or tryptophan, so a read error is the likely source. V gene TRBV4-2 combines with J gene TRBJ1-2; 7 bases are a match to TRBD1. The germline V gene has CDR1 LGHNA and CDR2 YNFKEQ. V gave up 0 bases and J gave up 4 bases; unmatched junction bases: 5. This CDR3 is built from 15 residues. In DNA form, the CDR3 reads TGTGCCAGCAGCCAAGATCTCAGGACAGGCTATGGCTACACCCAC. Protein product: CASSQDLRTGYGYTH.

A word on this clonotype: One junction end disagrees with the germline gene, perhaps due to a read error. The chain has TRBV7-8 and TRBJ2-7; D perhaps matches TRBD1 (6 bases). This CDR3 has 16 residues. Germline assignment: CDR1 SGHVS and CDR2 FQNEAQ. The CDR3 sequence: CASSPIGGANTYKQYF. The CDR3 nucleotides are TGTGCCAGCAGCCCGATAGGGGGAGCCAACACCTACAAGCAGTACTTC.

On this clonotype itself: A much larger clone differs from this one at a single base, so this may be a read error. The CDR3 region is CASSYTGGSSPDYTF. The CDR3, as DNA: TGTGCCAGCAGCTATACAGGGGGCTCCTCCCCTGACTACACCTTC. J is TRBJ1-2 and V is TRBV11-2; 9 nucleotides agree with TRBD1. The CDR3 is made up of 15 amino acids. V trimming: 4 bases; J trimming: 10 bases; junction bases outside the gene matches: 13. Germline V CDR1 and CDR2: SGHAT, FQNNGV.

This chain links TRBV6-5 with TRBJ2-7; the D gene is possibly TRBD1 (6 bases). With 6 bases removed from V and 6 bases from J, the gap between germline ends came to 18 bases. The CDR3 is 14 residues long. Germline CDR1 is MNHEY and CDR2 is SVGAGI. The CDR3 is CASRYTRTVSEQYF. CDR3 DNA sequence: TGTGCCAGCAGATACACCAGGACAGTCAGCGAGCAGTACTTC.

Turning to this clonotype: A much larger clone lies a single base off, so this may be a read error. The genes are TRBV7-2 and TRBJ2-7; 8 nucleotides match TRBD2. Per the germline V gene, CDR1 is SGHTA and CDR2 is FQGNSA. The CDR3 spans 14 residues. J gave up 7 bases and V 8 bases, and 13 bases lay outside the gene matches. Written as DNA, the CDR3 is TGTGCCAGCCGCGACGGGAGGGACTCGGGGGAGCAGTACTTC. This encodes CASRDGRDSGEQYF. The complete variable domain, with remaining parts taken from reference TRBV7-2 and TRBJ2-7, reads GAGVSQSPSNKVTEKGKDVELRCDPISGHTALYWYRQSLGQGLEFLIYFQGNSAPDKSGLPSDRFSAERTGGSVSTLTIQRTQQEDSAVYLCASRDGRDSGEQYFGPGTRLTVT.

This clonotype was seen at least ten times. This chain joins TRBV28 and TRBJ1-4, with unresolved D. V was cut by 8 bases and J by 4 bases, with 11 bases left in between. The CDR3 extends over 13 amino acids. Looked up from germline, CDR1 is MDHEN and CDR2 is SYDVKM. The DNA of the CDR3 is TGTGCCAGCCACCGTGGGTATAATGAAAAACTGTTTTTT. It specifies CASHRGYNEKLFF.

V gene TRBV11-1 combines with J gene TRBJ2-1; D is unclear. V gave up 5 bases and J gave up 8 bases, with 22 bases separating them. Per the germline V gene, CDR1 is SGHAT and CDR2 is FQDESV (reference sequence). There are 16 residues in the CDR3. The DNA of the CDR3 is TGTGCCAGCAGCCCCCGGCCGAGACATGGTCCACATGAGCAGTTCTTC. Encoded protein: CASSPRPRHGPHEQFF.

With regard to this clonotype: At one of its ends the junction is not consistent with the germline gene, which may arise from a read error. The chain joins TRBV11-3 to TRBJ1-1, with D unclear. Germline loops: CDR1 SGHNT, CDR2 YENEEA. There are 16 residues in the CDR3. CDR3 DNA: TGTGCCAGCGGCTTATTCACCATCAGGATGAACACAGAAGCTTTCTTT. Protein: CASGLFTIRMNTEAFF.

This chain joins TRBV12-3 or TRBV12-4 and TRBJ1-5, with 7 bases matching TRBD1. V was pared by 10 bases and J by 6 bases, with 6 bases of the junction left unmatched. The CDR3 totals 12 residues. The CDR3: CANRDRVQPQHF. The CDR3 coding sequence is TGTGCCAACAGAGACAGGGTTCAGCCCCAGCATTTT.

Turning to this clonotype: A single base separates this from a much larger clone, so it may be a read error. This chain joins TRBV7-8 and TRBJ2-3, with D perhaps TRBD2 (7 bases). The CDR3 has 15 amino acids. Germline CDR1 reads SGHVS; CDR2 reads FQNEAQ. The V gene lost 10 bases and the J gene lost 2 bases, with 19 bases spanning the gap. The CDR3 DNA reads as TGTGCCAACAGGGAGCGGGGAGGTTACACAGATACGCAGTATTTT. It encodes CANRERGGYTDTQYF.

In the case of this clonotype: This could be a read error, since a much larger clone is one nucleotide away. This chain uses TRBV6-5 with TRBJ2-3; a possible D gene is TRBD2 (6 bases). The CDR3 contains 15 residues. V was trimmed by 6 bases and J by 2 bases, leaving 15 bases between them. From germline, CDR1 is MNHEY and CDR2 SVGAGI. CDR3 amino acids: CASRAGTYNTDTQYF. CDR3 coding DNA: TGTGCCAGCAGGGCCGGGACTTATAACACAGATACGCAGTATTTT.

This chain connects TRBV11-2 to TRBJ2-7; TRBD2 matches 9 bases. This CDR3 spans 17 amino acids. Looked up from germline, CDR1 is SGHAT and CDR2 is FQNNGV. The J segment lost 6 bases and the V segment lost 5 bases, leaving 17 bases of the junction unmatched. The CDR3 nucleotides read TGTGCCAGCAGCACAGGCGAGACTAGCGGCAAGCGGGGCGAGCAGTACTTC. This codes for CASSTGETSGKRGEQYF.